The sequence of this TCR beta chain was determined in a study of blood T cell repertoires in COVID-19. Across the whole study: Sources were T cells, B-cell-depleted T cells, or PBMCs; the material itself was cDNA or gDNA.

Sequencing used immunoSEQ multiplex PCR; TCRdb keeps in-frame clones, though not all of them. The sample carries 95,000 to 100,000 clones, 65% to 90% recorded once. The ends were cut back, 7 bases at V and 3 bases at J, with 17 bases in the middle. This CDR3 has 15 amino acids. The germline V gene has CDR1 MNHNY and CDR2 SVGAGI (reference sequence). This TCR came from an older man with acute or convalescent COVID-19. The chain combines TRBV6-6 with TRBJ2-3; tentatively, D is TRBD1 (6 bases). The specimen was peripheral blood. CDR3 amino acids: CASTLKGVSTDTQYF. The DNA for the CDR3 is TGTGCCAGCACCCTAAAGGGGGTCAGTACAGATACGCAGTATTTT.